The 32 T cell receptor beta chains reported below all come from one sample, sequenced in a study of blood T cells in healthy people across ages. It was with a sample-barcoded 5' primer and a J-beta primer mix that a second PCR of roughly 7 to 12 cycles was run. Each CDR3 protein is one row after TCRdb ran MiXCR on the 5' RACE reads. The data show 800,000 to 950,000 distinct CDR3 sequences, with 25% to 35% seen just once and 10% held by the top ten. Separately, the same data were catalogued under a study of T cells of mothers and their children.

Sequenced sample: blood. These receptors were obtained from a woman between 40 and 50 years old in good health.

This clonotype was counted many times. The chain is built from TRBV27 and TRBJ2-7; TRBD1 aligns across 7 bases. CDR1 and CDR2 (germline): MNHEY, SMNVEV (reference sequence). J was trimmed by 3 bases and V by 6 bases; bases with no gene match: 5. The CDR3 extends over 13 amino acids. CDR3 DNA: TGTGCCAGCAGGACGACAGGGAACTACGAGCAGTACTTC. Translation: CASRTTGNYEQYF.

This chain joins TRBV28 and TRBJ1-1, with D possibly being TRBD1 (5 bases). CDR1 and CDR2 (germline): MDHEN, SYDVKM. This CDR3 spans 12 amino acids. In nucleotides, the CDR3 is TGTAGGAGTGAGGGGCTGAACACTGAAGCTTTCTTT. It yields the protein CRSEGLNTEAFF.

This sequence joins TRBV27 and TRBJ1-2; D not certain. Germline-derived CDR1 and CDR2 are MNHEY and SMNVEV (reference sequence). Trimming removed 0 bases from V and 5 bases from J, with 7 bases in between. CDR3 length: 13 amino acids. The CDR3 region has the DNA TGTGCCAGCAGTTTATCGCAACAGTATGGCTACACCTTC. The encoded protein is CASSLSQQYGYTF.

This clonotype has just a few counts. The V gene is TRBV7-3, the J gene TRBJ2-3, with 7 bases matching TRBD2. V was clipped by 2 bases and J by 0 bases; unmatched bases: 5. This CDR3 is built from 16 residues. Germline values: CDR1 SGHTA, CDR2 FQGTGA. CDR3 sequence reads: CASSLYGTTSTDTQYF. DNA for the CDR3: TGTGCCAGCAGCTTATATGGGACTACTAGCACAGATACGCAGTATTTT.

This clonotype turned up a few times. V usage is TRBV7-3 and J usage is TRBJ2-3; TRBD1 aligns across 8 bases. The trim removed 0 bases at V and 7 bases at J, leaving 3 bases unmatched. Germline CDR1 SGHTA, CDR2 FQGTGA. This CDR3 region has 14 residues. For the CDR3, the DNA is TGTGCCAGCAGCTTAACAACAGGGGGAAATACGCAGTATTTT. Amino acids: CASSLTTGGNTQYF.

Only a few counts were recorded for this clonotype. The chain joins TRBV20-1 to TRBJ1-1; D not resolved. V lost 0 bases to trimming and J lost 0 bases, with 11 bases between them. The V gene's germline CDR1 is DFQATT and CDR2 SNEGSKA (reference sequence). This CDR3 is 15 amino acids long. This chain's CDR3 is CSARDPGSLNTEAFF. The CDR3 region has the DNA TGCAGTGCTAGAGACCCGGGGAGTCTGAACACTGAAGCTTTCTTT.

This clonotype appeared many times. The genes are TRBV7-9 and TRBJ1-2; D is undetermined. The V and J ends lost 6 bases and 6 bases respectively, with 17 bases between them. The CDR3 contains 14 residues. CDR1 SEHNR and CDR2 FQNEAQ come from the germline V gene (reference sequence). CDR3 bases: TGTGCCAGCAGTAAGGACGGCCAGATCCATGGCTACACCTTC. Encoded protein: CASSKDGQIHGYTF.

This clonotype was counted a few times. This may be a read error: a much more frequent sequence differs by one nucleotide. The CDR3 nucleotides are TGCAGTGCTAGAGATCAGGGACATCACAATGAGCAGTACTTC. Amino acids: CSARDQGHHNEQYF. The chain couples TRBV20-1 to TRBJ2-4; TRBD1 is a possible D gene (6 bases). The CDR3 totals 14 residues. Trimming took 0 bases from V and 13 from J, leaving 19 bases between them. Germline V gene data show CDR1 as DFQATT and CDR2 as SNEGSKA (reference sequence).

This clonotype turned up a few times. This sequence may be a read error, since a much larger clone differs from it by one base. The chain couples TRBV4-1 to TRBJ1-2; 8 bases are shared with TRBD1. Germline trimming cut 1 base from V and 4 bases from J; bases unmatched to any gene: 8. The CDR3 length is 16 residues. Germline V lookup: CDR1 MGHRA, CDR2 YSYEKL. The CDR3 here is CASSQATGEGSYGYTF. CDR3 nucleotides: TGCGCCAGCAGCCAAGCGACAGGGGAAGGTAGCTATGGCTACACCTTC.

This clonotype occurred many times. The gene calls are TRBV7-3 and TRBJ2-3; D gene uncertain. V was clipped by 5 bases and J by 0 bases, with 9 bases between them. The CDR3 is 14 amino acids. The germline V gene has CDR1 SGHTA and CDR2 FQGTGA. In nucleotides, the CDR3 is TGTGCCAGCAGCCCAGGATTAAGCACAGATACGCAGTATTTT. Encoded protein: CASSPGLSTDTQYF. Looking up the rest from reference TRBV7-3 and TRBJ2-3 gives the full variable domain: GAGVSQTPSNKVTEKGKYVELRCDPISGHTALYWYRQSLGQGPEFLIYFQGTGAADDSGLPNDRFFAVRPEGSVSTLKIQRTERGDSAVYLCASSPGLSTDTQYFGPGTRLTVL.

Ten or more counts support this clonotype. V gene TRBV6-6 combines with J gene TRBJ2-5, with 12 bases lining up with TRBD2. Germline-derived CDR1 and CDR2 are MNHNY and SVGAGI (reference sequence). J was trimmed by 5 bases and V by 6 bases; bases with no gene match: 7. The CDR3 consists of 15 residues. CDR3 sequence: CASRGSGTSGETQYF. The CDR3 coding sequence is TGTGCCAGCAGAGGCTCCGGGACTAGCGGGGAGACCCAGTACTTC.

With respect to this clonotype: A junction boundary mismatches the germline segment, possibly from a read error. The chain carries TRBV20-1 and TRBJ2-3, with TRBD2 identical over 13 bases. Germline CDR1 and CDR2: DFQATT and SNEGSKA (reference sequence). The CDR3 sequence is 15 residues long. CDR3 sequence (DNA): TGCAGTTCTAGAGGGACTAGCGGGGCCCAAGATACGCAGTATTTT. As protein: CSSRGTSGAQDTQYF.

Comment on this clonotype: One junction end does not reproduce the germline sequence, and a read error may be involved. CDR3: CASRTDRYIEQFF. CDR3 DNA: TGTGCCAGCAGGACGGACAGGTACATTGAGCAGTTCTTC. This chain connects TRBV28 to TRBJ2-1, with 7 bases that match TRBD1. Looked up from germline, CDR1 is MDHEN and CDR2 is SYDVKM. The CDR3 spans 13 residues.

This clonotype was observed at least ten times. The rearrangement uses TRBV20-1 and TRBJ2-5; 7 bases align to TRBD1. This CDR3 has 16 residues. The trim removed 6 bases at V and 5 bases at J, leaving 18 bases unmatched. Looked up from germline, CDR1 is DFQATT and CDR2 is SNEGSKA (reference sequence). CDR3 loop: CSATGLPGQTLETQYF. The CDR3 DNA follows: TGCAGTGCAACGGGCCTGCCGGGACAGACACTCGAGACCCAGTACTTC.

The chain uses TRBV12-3 or TRBV12-4 and TRBJ2-7; D is unclear. The V end was cut by 5 bases, the J end by 2 bases, with 10 bases between. The CDR3 sequence is 13 residues long. The CDR3 region is CASSPPEPYEQYF. CDR3 nucleotides: TGTGCCAGCAGTCCCCCAGAACCCTACGAGCAGTACTTC.

This clonotype appeared a few times. A read error may be the cause here, since a much bigger clone is one base away. J is TRBJ2-7 and V is TRBV6-4, with 9 nucleotides matching TRBD2. Germline V gives CDR1 MRHNA, CDR2 SNTAGT. Trimming took 0 bases from V and 7 from J; bases not matched to a gene: 10. The CDR3 is made up of 16 amino acids. As DNA, the CDR3 is TGTGCCAGCAGTGACTCAGCCAGCGGGGGGTACAATGAGCAGTACTTC. Encoded protein: CASSDSASGGYNEQYF.

This clonotype was seen repeatedly, ten times or more. This chain links TRBV28 with TRBJ2-5, with D tentatively TRBD2 (5 bases). The CDR3 consists of 11 residues. V lost 3 bases to trimming and J lost 11 bases, with 10 bases between them. Germline V gene data show CDR1 as MDHEN and CDR2 as SYDVKM. The CDR3 nucleotides read TGTGCCAGCAGTTTTAGTGGGGAGCAGTACTTC. It encodes CASSFSGEQYF.

The chain joins TRBV28 to TRBJ2-5; TRBD1 matches at 7 bases. The CDR3 loop spans 14 amino acids. Germline V gene data show CDR1 as MDHEN and CDR2 as SYDVKM. V lost 6 bases to trimming and J lost 4 bases; unmatched junction nucleotides: 8. The CDR3 DNA is TGTGCCAGCAGAGAGGGGGCCCAGGTAGAGACCCAGTACTTC. This encodes CASREGAQVETQYF.

This chain links TRBV28 with TRBJ2-1; D is uncertain. CDR3 size: 13 residues. V was pared by 2 bases and J by 13 bases, with 15 bases between. Germline V CDR1 and CDR2: MDHEN, SYDVKM. Here the CDR3 DNA reads TGTGCCAGCAGTTTAAGGGTGGGCAAGACCCAGTTCTTC. This codes for CASSLRVGKTQFF. The complete variable domain, with remaining parts taken from reference TRBV28 and TRBJ2-1, reads DVKVTQSSRYLVKRTGEKVFLECVQDMDHENMFWYRQDPGLGLRLIYFSYDVKMKEKGDIPEGYSVSREKKERFSLILESASTNQTSMYLCASSLRVGKTQFFGPGTRLTVL.

The rearrangement uses TRBV4-1 and TRBJ1-4; D possibly corresponds to TRBD1 (6 bases). Germline CDR1 MGHRA, CDR2 YSYEKL. This CDR3 is built from 13 residues. The ends were cut back, 6 bases at V and 7 bases at J, with 12 bases in the middle. CDR3 sequence reads: CASSRGPREKLFF. CDR3 sequence (DNA): TGCGCCAGCAGTCGGGGGCCACGTGAAAAACTGTTTTTT.

In regard to this clonotype: A clone one base away is much larger, so this may be a read error. The V gene is TRBV12-3 or TRBV12-4, the J gene TRBJ1-2; D gene uncertain. The CDR3 runs to 14 residues. The germline V and J ends were trimmed by 8 bases and 8 bases, with 21 bases remaining between them. As DNA, the CDR3 is TGTGCCAGCGGTTCCGTTAGTCGTCGAGAAGGCTACACCTTC. Residues: CASGSVSRREGYTF.

The table lists this clonotype with many counts. This rearrangement joins TRBV7-2 to TRBJ2-5, with D maybe TRBD1 (6 bases). The V end was cut by 5 bases, the J end by 7 bases, with 17 bases between. The CDR3 length is 14 residues. Germline CDR1 SGHTA, CDR2 FQGNSA. The CDR3 loop reads CASSPPGVRRTQYF. CDR3 sequence (DNA): TGTGCCAGCAGCCCACCAGGGGTACGACGGACCCAGTACTTC.

A note on this clonotype: A much larger clone lies one base from this, so it may be a read error. The chain couples TRBV10-3 to TRBJ2-3; D is tentatively TRBD1 or TRBD2 (5 bases each). The V gene's germline CDR1 is ENHRY and CDR2 SYGVKD. This CDR3 spans 16 amino acids. The CDR3 region is CTISEFTGTSTDTQYF. CDR3 coding DNA: TGTACCATCAGTGAGTTCACCGGGACCAGCACAGATACGCAGTATTTT.

This clonotype was seen a few times. The chain joins TRBV2 to TRBJ1-1; 8 positions match TRBD1. Trimming removed 9 bases from V and 6 bases from J; junction bases left unmatched: 12. The CDR3 is 14 amino acids. The V gene's germline CDR1 is SNHLY and CDR2 FYNNEI. CDR3 sequence (DNA): TGTGCCAGTAGGGATGGGGGACAGGCCGCTGAAGCTTTCTTT. Translated, it gives CASRDGGQAAEAFF.

This clonotype was detected ten times or more. This chain links TRBV20-1 with TRBJ2-5, with D perhaps given as TRBD1 or TRBD2 (6 bases each). The last part of the DNA fits TRBJ2-7 better; the J call may be wrong. This CDR3 is 13 amino acids long. CDR1 is DFQATT and CDR2 is SNEGSKA in the germline V gene (reference sequence). The CDR3: CSATTGAPNEQYF. The CDR3 DNA is TGCAGTGCCACAACGGGGGCACCGAACGAGCAGTACTTC.

This clonotype was observed at least ten times. The chain carries TRBV24-1 and TRBJ2-3; D unclear. Trimming took off 3 bases at V and 8 bases at J, with 14 bases between the two ends. Germline-derived CDR1 and CDR2 are KGHDR and SFDVKD. The CDR3 sequence is 14 residues long. The CDR3 sequence is CATSDPTANPTQYF. The CDR3 DNA sequence: TGTGCCACCAGTGATCCTACAGCTAACCCTACGCAGTATTTT.

This clonotype was detected only a few times. This chain uses TRBV27 with TRBJ1-2; maybe TRBD1 (6 bases). Germline V lookup: CDR1 MNHEY, CDR2 SMNVEV (reference sequence). Trimming cost V 7 bases and J 4 bases, with 13 bases left between them. This CDR3 contains 13 residues. The CDR3 nucleotides read TGTGCCAGCAAAACTGGGGGCGGCTATGGCTACACCTTC. Protein sequence: CASKTGGGYGYTF.

Worth noting for this clonotype: A much more abundant neighbour one base away suggests this may be a read error. V usage is TRBV4-1 and J usage is TRBJ2-1; possibly TRBD1 or TRBD2 for D (7 bases each). CDR1 MGHRA and CDR2 YSYEKL come from the germline V gene. This CDR3 region has 22 residues. CDR3 in amino acids: CASSLKGRGRAVLGSSYNERFF. The CDR3, as DNA: TGCGCCAGCAGCTTAAAGGGGAGGGGGCGCGCGGTCCTAGGGAGCTCCTACAATGAGCGGTTCTTC.

This clonotype was recorded at least ten times. This sequence joins TRBV10-3 and TRBJ2-5; D uncertain. Germline V lookup: CDR1 ENHRY, CDR2 SYGVKD. This CDR3 has 13 amino acids. V lost 0 bases and J 5 bases, leaving 7 bases between the germline ends. DNA for the CDR3: TGTGCCATCAGTGAGTCCAAGGTTGAGACCCAGTACTTC. As protein: CAISESKVETQYF.

This clonotype has ten or more counts. The V and J genes are TRBV5-6 and TRBJ1-2; 10 bases fit TRBD1. V was clipped by 4 bases and J by 8 bases; unmatched bases: 5. The CDR3 spans 13 residues. Germline lookup yields CDR1 SGHDT and CDR2 YYEEEE. CDR3 DNA: TGTGCCAGCAGCCTGGGACAGGGGATCGGCTACACCTTC. Protein sequence: CASSLGQGIGYTF.

In this sample, this clonotype turned up many times. The V call is TRBV7-2, the J call TRBJ1-1; D uncertain. The CDR3 is 12 amino acids. The germline V gene encodes CDR1 SGHTA and CDR2 FQGNSA. V was trimmed by 5 bases and J by 8 bases, leaving 12 bases between them. This CDR3 reads CASSLRHGEAFF. The CDR3 DNA is TGTGCCAGCAGCCTGAGACATGGGGAAGCTTTCTTT.

Only a few counts were recorded for this clonotype. The CDR3 bases are TGTGCCAGCAGCTTGACCTATAGCTCTGGGGCCAACGTCCTGACTTTC. Translating gives CASSLTYSSGANVLTF. The chain couples TRBV5-6 to TRBJ2-6; D gene ambiguous. The length of the CDR3 is 16 residues. Germline CDR1 is SGHDT and CDR2 is YYEEEE. The V and J ends lost 1 base and 0 bases respectively, with 8 bases between them. Full variable domain (missing parts from reference TRBV5-6 and TRBJ2-6): DAGVTQSPTHLIKTRGQQVTLRCSPKSGHDTVSWYQQALGQGPQFIFQYYEEEERQRGNFPDRFSGHQFPNYSSELNVNALLLGDSALYLCASSLTYSSGANVLTFGAGSRLTVL.